A single sample is the source of the 19 T cell receptor beta chains below, sequenced in a study of cytomegalovirus exposure and HLA in healthy donors. The PCR made use of 60 Vbeta and 13 Jbeta primers. Profiling relied on immunoSEQ multiplex PCR, and the TCRdb table lists in-frame clones only, not all of them. The sample's table shows fewer than 85,000 clones. Source material: PBMCs. Receptors originate from a man aged 30-40 years in good health and CMV-seronegative.

The CDR3 region has the DNA TGTGCCAGCAGCGAGGGTTCTAGCGGGAGGGCCAGGAATGAGCAGTTCTTC. Translated, it gives CASSEGSSGRARNEQFF. The J gene is TRBJ2-1, the V gene TRBV9; TRBD2 aligns across 12 bases. The CDR3 length is 17 residues. Losses at the gene ends were 3 bases for V and 7 bases for J; bases not matched to a gene: 11. Germline lookup yields CDR1 SGDLS and CDR2 YYNGEE.

The rearrangement links TRBV18 to TRBJ2-1, with 7 bases aligning to TRBD2. V shed 0 bases, J shed 2 bases, and the junction held 1 base outside the gene matches. The CDR3 is 15 residues long. CDR1 and CDR2 from the germline V gene are KGHSH and LQKENI. The CDR3, as DNA: TGTGCCAGCTCACCACCGCTAGCGGCCTACAATGAGCAGTTCTTC. This sequence encodes CASSPPLAAYNEQFF.

V and J are TRBV15 and TRBJ1-4; 7 bases fit TRBD1. J gave up 9 bases and V 3 bases, and 10 bases lay outside the gene matches. There are 15 residues in the CDR3. The germline V gene encodes CDR1 LNHNV and CDR2 YYDKDF (reference sequence). CDR3 nucleotides: TGTGCCACCAGCAGTTGGGACAGCCATCCTCAAAAACTGTTTTTT. This encodes CATSSWDSHPQKLFF.

Written as DNA, the CDR3 is TGCGCCAGCAGCTTGAGTCCCGGACAGGGACTCTACAATGAGCAGTTCTTC. This codes for CASSLSPGQGLYNEQFF. This sequence joins TRBV5-1 and TRBJ2-1; 8 bases line up with TRBD1. This CDR3 region has 17 residues. Trimming at V came to 1 base and at J to 3 bases, leaving 9 bases not matched to a gene. Germline V lookup: CDR1 SGHRS, CDR2 YFSETQ.

As regards this clone: The junction and the germline gene differ at one end; a read error may be behind it. The V and J genes are TRBV9 and TRBJ2-7; D is ambiguous. The V gene's germline CDR1 is SGDLS and CDR2 YYNGEE. This CDR3 has 15 amino acids. In nucleotides, the CDR3 is TGTGCCAGCAGCGTAAGCCCCATGGGCTCCGACGAGCAGTACTTC. This gives the protein CASSVSPMGSDEQYF.

The chain couples TRBV11-3 to TRBJ1-1, with TRBD1 matching 7 bases. There are 13 residues in the CDR3. CDR1 and CDR2 (germline): SGHNT, YENEEA. Losses at the gene ends were 5 bases for V and 1 base for J; bases not matched to a gene: 1. The CDR3 is CASSRTGNTEAFF. DNA for the CDR3: TGTGCCAGCAGCAGGACAGGGAACACTGAAGCTTTCTTT.

The CDR3 nucleotides are TGTGCCAGCAGCGCCCGTACGGGATACAATGAGCAGTTCTTC. Translated: CASSARTGYNEQFF. The chain carries TRBV7-9 and TRBJ2-1, with D perhaps TRBD2 (5 bases). The CDR3 covers 14 residues. Germline V gives CDR1 SEHNR, CDR2 FQNEAQ (reference sequence). V shed 5 bases and J shed 4 bases, with 12 bases lying between them.

The V and J genes are TRBV27 and TRBJ1-5; D gene uncertain. The germline gives CDR1 MNHEY, CDR2 SMNVEV (reference sequence). V was trimmed by 8 bases and J by 3 bases, leaving 14 bases between them. The CDR3 covers 14 residues. Written as DNA, the CDR3 is TGTGCCAGCGGTTCGGAAGCGAACAATCAGCCCCAGCATTTT. Protein: CASGSEANNQPQHF.

The chain uses TRBV30 and TRBJ2-5, with D tentatively TRBD2 (7 bases). This CDR3 has 16 residues. Germline lookup yields CDR1 GTSNPN and CDR2 SVGIG (reference sequence). V dropped 3 bases and J dropped 2 bases, with 19 bases sitting between them. CDR3 in amino acids: CAWRGGMRGGQETQYF. The CDR3 DNA reads as TGTGCCTGGAGAGGTGGCATGAGGGGGGGACAAGAGACCCAGTACTTC.

The chain combines TRBV5-1 with TRBJ2-5, with 8 bases matching TRBD2. Trimming took 0 bases from V and 5 from J; bases not matched to a gene: 9. CDR3 length: 16 amino acids. Germline-derived CDR1 and CDR2 are SGHRS and YFSETQ. As DNA, the CDR3 is TGCGCCAGCAGCTTGGATCCAGCGGGGGTGAGGGAGACCCAGTACTTC. This translates into CASSLDPAGVRETQYF.

The chain recombines TRBV4-2 with TRBJ1-2; weak D call: TRBD1 (5 bases). The germline V gene encodes CDR1 LGHNA and CDR2 YNFKEQ. The CDR3 extends over 14 amino acids. V dropped 0 bases and J dropped 4 bases, with 9 bases sitting between them. CDR3 in DNA: TGTGCCAGCAGCCAAGAGGCAGGGCCCTATGGCTACACCTTC. Its translation is CASSQEAGPYGYTF.

The chain combines TRBV11-3 with TRBJ2-7, with a possible D match to TRBD2 (6 bases). V was trimmed by 0 bases and J by 5 bases, leaving 17 bases between them. Germline V gene sequence: CDR1 SGHNT, CDR2 YENEEA. This CDR3 is 16 amino acids long. The CDR3 DNA sequence: TGTGCCAGCAGCTTAGAAGCCGGGGGAAATGGGGACGAGCAGTACTTC. Protein sequence: CASSLEAGGNGDEQYF.

The chain recombines TRBV27 with TRBJ2-2; a possible D gene is TRBD2 (5 bases). The CDR3 length is 13 residues. Looked up from germline, CDR1 is MNHEY and CDR2 is SMNVEV (reference sequence). Trimming pared 6 bases from V and 5 bases from J, leaving 10 bases between. CDR3 protein: CASRARGTGELFF. In DNA form, the CDR3 reads TGTGCCAGCAGGGCCAGAGGGACCGGGGAGCTGTTTTTT.

V is TRBV29-1 and J is TRBJ2-5; TRBD1 agrees at 8 bases. The CDR3 totals 14 residues. V was pared by 1 base and J by 2 bases, with 3 bases of the junction left unmatched. Per germline, CDR1 SQVTM and CDR2 ANQGSEA. CDR3 nucleotides: TGCAGCGTTGAAGGGGGACAGGTTCAAGAGACCCAGTACTTC. Protein sequence: CSVEGGQVQETQYF.

Note on this clone: Additional DNA sequences in this sample encode the identical CDR3. The rearrangement joins TRBV7-9 to TRBJ1-1; the D gene is possibly TRBD1 (6 bases). Germline-derived CDR1 and CDR2 are SEHNR and FQNEAQ (reference sequence). V was pared by 1 base and J by 4 bases, with 7 bases between. This CDR3 is built from 13 residues. The CDR3 region has the DNA TGTGCCAGCAGCTTAGAAGGGGGCACTGAAGCTTTCTTT. This sequence encodes CASSLEGGTEAFF.

The gene calls are TRBV13 and TRBJ2-1; TRBD2 aligns across 9 bases. V trimming: 6 bases; J trimming: 9 bases; junction bases outside the gene matches: 9. This CDR3 is built from 14 residues. CDR1 is PRHDT, CDR2 FYEKMQ, per germline (reference sequence). The CDR3 DNA is TGTGCCAGCAGGTCTCGCGGGAGGGCTGGTGAGCAGTTCTTC. Its translation is CASRSRGRAGEQFF.

By frequency, this clone is medium-sized. The chain combines TRBV7-9 with TRBJ2-7; tentative D call: TRBD1 (5 bases). With 5 bases removed from V and 4 bases from J, the gap between germline ends came to 9 bases. The CDR3 has 12 residues. Germline loops: CDR1 SEHNR, CDR2 FQNEAQ (reference sequence). The CDR3 region is CASSAPGYEQYF. The CDR3 DNA follows: TGTGCCAGCAGCGCTCCAGGGTACGAGCAGTACTTC.

The chain recombines TRBV6-5 with TRBJ1-1, with 9 nucleotides matching TRBD1. CDR1 MNHEY and CDR2 SVGAGI come from the germline V gene. The CDR3 contains 15 residues. J gave up 2 bases and V 4 bases, and 5 bases lay outside the gene matches. CDR3 sequence: CASSFHRGRNTEAFF. CDR3 DNA: TGTGCCAGCAGTTTCCACAGGGGGCGAAACACTGAAGCTTTCTTT.

This rearrangement joins TRBV9 to TRBJ2-3; D is ambiguous. The CDR3 consists of 14 residues. Germline V gives CDR1 SGDLS, CDR2 YYNGEE. The V end lost 0 bases, the J end lost 1 base, and 6 bases lay between the germline ends. CDR3: CASSVVPGTDTQYF. The CDR3 nucleotides read TGTGCCAGCAGCGTAGTTCCGGGCACAGATACGCAGTATTTT.